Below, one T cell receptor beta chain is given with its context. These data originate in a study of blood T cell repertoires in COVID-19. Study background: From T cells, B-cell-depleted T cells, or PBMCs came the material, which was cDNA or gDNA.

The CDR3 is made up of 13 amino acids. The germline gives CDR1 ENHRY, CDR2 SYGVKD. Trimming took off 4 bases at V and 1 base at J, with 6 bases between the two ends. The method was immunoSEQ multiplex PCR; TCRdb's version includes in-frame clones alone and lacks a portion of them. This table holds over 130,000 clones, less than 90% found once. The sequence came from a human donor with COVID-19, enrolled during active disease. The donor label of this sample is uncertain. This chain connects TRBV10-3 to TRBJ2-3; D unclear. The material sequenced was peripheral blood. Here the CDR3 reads CAISGPGTDTQYF. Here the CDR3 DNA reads TGTGCCATCAGTGGGCCCGGCACAGATACGCAGTATTTT.